Listed below are T cell receptor beta chains from one sample, sequenced in a study of cytomegalovirus exposure and HLA in healthy donors. TCRdb's table, derived via immunoSEQ multiplex PCR, lists solely in-frame clones and lacks some. The data hold under 150,000 clones, with roughly four fifths observed a single time. What was sequenced was PBMCs. The receptors here all came from a middle-aged woman in good health and CMV-seropositive. CDR3s include the opening cysteine and the closing phenylalanine or tryptophan. D genes are given only for firm matches. Size is stated for part of the rows, as once, few or many counts, or as a class when the clone is expanded.

>-|TRBJ1-6|-|TRBV6-1
CASSEGYGDSPLHF
TGTGCCAGCAGTGAAGGCTACGGTGATTCACCCCTCCACTTT
>-|TRBJ1-5|-|TRBV6-1
CASSHGERNQPQHF
TGTGCCAGCAGTCATGGGGAGAGGAATCAGCCCCAGCATTTT
>-|TRBJ2-2|-|TRBV7-3
CASSLFGAANTGELFF
TGTGCCAGCAGCCTCTTTGGGGCCGCGAACACCGGGGAGCTGTTTTTT
>TRBD2|TRBJ2-2|once|TRBV7-2
CASSFKGGTSGSWAGELFF
TGTGCCAGCAGCTTCAAAGGAGGGACTAGCGGGAGTTGGGCCGGGGAGCTGTTTTTT
>-|TRBJ1-2|-|TRBV6-5
CASSTEANYGYTF
TGTGCCAGCAGTACAGAAGCTAACTATGGCTACACCTTC
>-|TRBJ2-2|-|TRBV5-1
CASHTGHQNTGELFF
TGCGCCAGCCACACGGGACACCAGAACACCGGGGAGCTGTTTTTT
>-|TRBJ1-5|-|TRBV2
CASSRDQPQHF
TGTGCCAGCTCGAGGGATCAGCCCCAGCATTTT
>-|TRBJ2-1|-|TRBV7-2
CASSLVANEQFF
TGTGCCAGCAGCTTAGTAGCCAATGAGCAGTTCTTC
>TRBD1|TRBJ2-7|-|TRBV11-3
CASSPGTGVSYEQYF
TGTGCCAGCAGCCCCGGGACAGGCGTCTCCTACGAGCAGTACTTC
>TRBD1|TRBJ2-7|-|TRBV5-8
CASSFGTGGSYEQYF
TGTGCCAGCAGCTTCGGGACAGGGGGCTCCTACGAGCAGTACTTC
>-|TRBJ2-1|-|TRBV7-2
CASSLLAEQFF
TGTGCCAGCAGCTTACTAGCGGAGCAGTTCTTC
>TRBD2|TRBJ2-2|-|TRBV7-8
CASSLRPGGTGELFF
TGTGCCAGCAGCTTACGACCCGGGGGGACCGGGGAGCTGTTTTTT
>TRBD2|TRBJ2-3|few|TRBV9
CASSVAGDRTDTQYF
TGTGCCAGCAGCGTGGCGGGGGACCGCACAGATACGCAGTATTTT
>-|TRBJ2-7|-|TRBV5-4
CASSLGQVYEQYF
TGTGCCAGCAGCTTAGGCCAGGTCTACGAGCAGTACTTC
>TRBD1|TRBJ1-2|-|TRBV5-6
CASSSKAGAGGCGYTF
TGTGCCAGCAGTTCCAAAGCAGGGGCAGGGGGCTGCGGCTACACCTTC
>-|TRBJ2-7|-|TRBV19
CASSPTGSPHEQYF
TGTGCCAGTAGTCCGACAGGTTCCCCCCACGAGCAGTACTTC
>-|TRBJ1-2|-|TRBV9
CASSGSGGLYGYTF
TGTGCCAGCAGCGGGTCCGGAGGGCTTTATGGCTACACCTTC
>TRBD2|TRBJ2-1|-|TRBV19
CASSRASGSSAYNEQFF
TGTGCCAGTAGTAGGGCTAGCGGGAGTTCTGCCTACAATGAGCAGTTCTTC
>-|TRBJ1-5|-|TRBV19
CASSMESTIGQPQHF
TGTGCCAGTAGTATGGAGTCGACTATCGGGCAGCCCCAGCATTTT
>-|TRBJ1-2|-|TRBV11-2
CASSYRDNYGYTF
TGTGCCAGCAGCTACAGGGATAACTATGGCTACACCTTC
>-|TRBJ1-2|once|TRBV2
CASSERGLVIYTF
TGTGCCAGCAGTGAAAGGGGACTCGTTATCTACACCTTC
>TRBD1|TRBJ2-1|once|TRBV7-3
CASSTSTGIDEQFF
TGTGCCAGCAGCACCTCGACAGGGATAGATGAGCAGTTCTTC
>-|TRBJ1-2|-|TRBV9
CASSVATWAGNYGYTF
TGTGCCAGCAGCGTAGCTACGTGGGCAGGAAATTATGGCTACACCTTC
>TRBD2|TRBJ2-3|-|TRBV4-1
CASSQEPPEVAGDTQYF
TGCGCCAGCAGCCAAGAACCCCCGGAGGTAGCGGGAGATACGCAGTATTTT
>-|TRBJ2-7|-|TRBV10-3
CAIRSGTSYEQYF
TGTGCCATCAGAAGCGGAACCTCCTACGAGCAGTACTTC
>TRBD1|TRBJ2-5|few|TRBV4-2
CASSVTGGRETQYF
TGTGCCAGCAGCGTCACAGGGGGCCGGGAGACCCAGTACTTC
>-|TRBJ1-1|-|TRBV7-2
CASSLVAAYFFF
TGTGCCAGCAGCTTAGTAGCTGCCTATTTTTTCTTT
>-|TRBJ2-1|few|TRBV5-1
CASHTGEFTYNEQFF
TGCGCCAGTCATACAGGCGAATTCACCTACAATGAGCAGTTCTTC
>-|TRBJ1-5|-|TRBV27
CASSLSRGYQPQHF
TGTGCCAGCAGTTTGTCCCGGGGGTATCAGCCCCAGCATTTT
>TRBD1|TRBJ2-7|few|TRBV9
CASSVHDGGQGLEQYF
TGTGCCAGCAGCGTTCACGACGGGGGACAGGGGCTCGAGCAGTACTTC
>TRBD2|TRBJ2-3|-|TRBV5-4
CASSSGTSGTDKPQYF
TGTGCCAGCAGCTCTGGGACTAGCGGGACCGATAAACCGCAGTATTTT
>TRBD2|TRBJ2-1|-|TRBV5-6
CASSLAGLAGGPNEQFF
TGTGCCAGCAGCTTGGCCGGACTAGCGGGAGGGCCCAATGAGCAGTTCTTC
>TRBD1|TRBJ1-1|-|TRBV6-8
CASSPYGQGEGLAFF
TGTGCCAGCAGCCCTTACGGACAGGGGGAGGGTTTAGCTTTCTTT
>-|TRBJ1-1|-|TRBV13
CASSPHREKNTEAFF
TGTGCCAGCAGCCCTCACAGGGAGAAGAACACTGAAGCTTTCTTT
>TRBD1|TRBJ1-5|-|TRBV10-2
CASSRTGEGDQPQHF
TGCGCCAGCAGTCGGACAGGGGAGGGCGATCAGCCCCAGCATTTT
>-|TRBJ1-1|-|TRBV4-3
CASSQGGGFAEAFF
TGCGCCAGCAGCCAAGGCGGGGGATTCGCTGAAGCTTTCTTT
>TRBD1|TRBJ2-1|-|TRBV4-3
CASSPGTGAGNEQFF
TGCGCCAGCAGCCCCGGGACAGGGGCGGGGAATGAGCAGTTCTTC
>-|TRBJ1-5|-|TRBV9
CASSVASGTQPQHF
TGTGCCAGCAGCGTAGCTTCAGGGACACAGCCCCAGCATTTT
>-|TRBJ2-3|few|TRBV5-1
CASSKTVALTDTQYF
TGCGCCAGCAGTAAAACGGTAGCCCTTACAGATACGCAGTATTTT
>TRBD1|TRBJ1-2|-|TRBV2
CAVTGGGYGYTF
TGTGCCGTGACAGGGGGCGGCTATGGCTACACCTTC
>TRBD1|TRBJ2-7|-|TRBV28
CASSLTYRGNEQYF
TGTGCCAGCAGTTTAACGTACAGGGGGAACGAGCAGTACTTC
>TRBD1|TRBJ1-1|-|TRBV7-8
CASRDRISVLNTEAFF
TGTGCCAGCAGGGACAGGATTTCGGTCTTGAACACTGAAGCTTTCTTT
>-|TRBJ2-1|-|TRBV7-2
CASSLIFSTSYNEQFF
TGTGCCAGCAGCTTAATCTTTAGCACTTCCTACAATGAGCAGTTCTTC
>TRBD2|TRBJ2-3|-|TRBV28
CASSSQGLAGGADTQYF
TGTGCCAGCAGTTCCCAAGGACTAGCGGGAGGGGCAGATACGCAGTATTTT
>-|TRBJ1-4|-|TRBV28
CASVPTQGSGEKLFF
TGTGCCAGCGTTCCCACCCAGGGGTCAGGCGAAAAACTGTTTTTT
>-|TRBJ2-3|-|TRBV29-1
CSVRGRVTDTQYF
TGCAGCGTTCGTGGCAGGGTCACAGATACGCAGTATTTT
>-|TRBJ1-1|-|TRBV6-5
CASSYEGRPTEAFF
TGTGCCAGCAGTTACGAGGGAAGGCCCACTGAAGCTTTCTTT